This T cell receptor (beta chain) was obtained from a study of radiation and T cells in renal cell carcinoma. The time point here: blood 4 weeks post-SBRT, at nephrectomy. As for treatment: 15 Gy SBRT to primary tumor, nephrectomy 4 weeks later. The assay was immunoSEQ multiplex PCR, and TCRdb's table has in-frame clones only and misses some. The table lists about 74,000 clones, about 88% of them singletons. The V gene's germline CDR1 is SGHTS and CDR2 YDEGEE. This CDR3 comprises 13 residues. Trimming removed 0 bases from V and 7 bases from J, with 8 bases in between. This rearrangement joins TRBV5-8 to TRBJ1-5; tentatively, D is TRBD1 (5 bases). This specimen was blood, taken from a patient whose treatment included radiotherapy and nephrectomy. This clonotype originated in a woman in her 70s with renal cell carcinoma. The CDR3 sequence: CASSLGRDQPQHF. The CDR3 DNA reads TGTGCCAGCAGCTTGGGGAGGGACCAGCCCCAGCATTTT. The full variable domain, its missing parts supplied by reference TRBV5-8 and TRBJ1-5, is EAGVTQSPTHLIKTRGQQATLRCSPISGHTSVYWYQQALGLGLQFLLWYDEGEERNRGNFPPRFSGRQFPNYSSELNVNALELEDSALYLCASSLGRDQPQHFGDGTRLSIL.